This is a list of T cell receptor beta chains from one sample in a study of response to subunit inactivated influenza vaccine. TCRdb reanalysed the RT-PCR reads using MiXCR and keeps one entry per CDR3 protein. This sample has a few hundred thousand distinct CDR3 sequences, with around 15% found just once. The specimen comprised PBMCs from blood, sampled 11 to 12 days after vaccination. These receptors came from a man aged 45-65 years who received an inactivated influenza vaccine. CDR3s include the opening cysteine and the closing phenylalanine or tryptophan. Fields, in order: V gene, clone size, D gene, J gene, CDR3 protein, CDR3 DNA. A D gene is named only where the DNA matches it firmly. Clone size is not always given. Where it is, it says once, few, many or a class for expanded clones.

V: TRBV6-1; size: few; D: .; J: TRBJ1-1; CDR3: CASTVGGNTEAFF; DNA: TGTGCCAGCACCGTAGGTGGGAACACTGAAGCTTTCTTT
V: TRBV20-1; size: few; D: .; J: TRBJ2-3; CDR3: CSARVAGVVASTDTQYF; DNA: TGCAGTGCTAGAGTTGCGGGTGTCGTTGCTAGCACAGATACGCAGTATTTT
V: TRBV19; size: .; D: TRBD2; J: TRBJ2-3; CDR3: CASSISGVSETQYF; DNA: TGTGCCAGTAGTATCAGCGGGGTATCTGAGACGCAGTATTTT
V: TRBV5-1; size: .; D: .; J: TRBJ2-2; CDR3: CASSAGQNTGELFF; DNA: TGCGCCAGCAGCGCGGGACAGAACACCGGGGAGCTGTTTTTT
V: TRBV20-1; size: few; D: TRBD2; J: TRBJ2-1; CDR3: CSATGTSGGDGEQFF; DNA: TGCAGTGCTACGGGGACTAGCGGGGGGGACGGTGAGCAGTTCTTC
V: TRBV7-6; size: many; D: .; J: TRBJ2-2; CDR3: CASSPGGAGELFF; DNA: TGTGCCAGCAGCCCGGGTGGGGCCGGGGAGCTGTTTTTT
V: TRBV18; size: .; D: .; J: TRBJ2-1; CDR3: CASSPPGGAEQFF; DNA: TGTGCCAGCTCACCACCGGGGGGGGCTGAGCAGTTCTTC
V: TRBV7-6; size: .; D: TRBD1; J: TRBJ2-1; CDR3: CASSVGTGDSSYNEQFF; DNA: TGTGCCAGCAGCGTAGGGACAGGTGATAGCTCCTACAATGAGCAGTTCTTC
V: TRBV12-3/TRBV12-4; size: .; D: .; J: TRBJ1-5; CDR3: CASSFRQGRHQPQHF; DNA: TGTGCCAGCAGTTTTAGGCAGGGCCGTCATCAGCCCCAGCATTTT
V: TRBV29-1; size: few; D: .; J: TRBJ2-3; CDR3: CSVVWSSTDTQYF; DNA: TGCAGCGTTGTTTGGAGTTCCACAGATACGCAGTATTTT
V: TRBV9; size: .; D: .; J: TRBJ1-1; CDR3: CASQLALNTEAFF; DNA: TGTGCCAGCCAGCTCGCGTTGAACACTGAAGCTTTCTTT